This entry lists 10 T cell receptor beta chains sequenced from one sample in a study of cytomegalovirus exposure and HLA in healthy donors. PCR amplification relied on 60 Vbeta primers (plus 13 Jbeta primers). Profiling relied on immunoSEQ multiplex PCR, and the TCRdb table lists in-frame clones only, not all of them. The table shows some 130,000 clones, with about 79% occurring only once. Sequenced: PBMCs. The receptors come from a man in his late teens or twenties in good health and CMV-seronegative.

The chain joins TRBV5-1 to TRBJ2-3; 13 nucleotides match TRBD2. After removal of 7 bases from V and 4 bases from J, the junction contained 6 bases not matched to a gene. The CDR3 is made up of 15 amino acids. The V gene's germline CDR1 is SGHRS and CDR2 YFSETQ. This chain's CDR3 is CASFVTSGRPDTQYF. As DNA, the CDR3 is TGCGCCAGCTTCGTGACTAGCGGGAGGCCAGATACGCAGTATTTT. Full variable domain (outside the CDR3, taken from reference TRBV5-1 and TRBJ2-3): KAGVTQTPRYLIKTRGQQVTLSCSPISGHRSVSWYQQTPGQGLQFLFEYFSETQRNKGNFPGRFSGRQFSNSRSEMNVSTLELGDSALYLCASFVTSGRPDTQYFGPGTRLTVL.

The chain employs TRBV28 and TRBJ2-6; D ambiguous. This CDR3 has 15 residues. Per germline, CDR1 MDHEN and CDR2 SYDVKM. Trimming took 3 bases from V and 0 from J, leaving 6 bases between them. This CDR3 reads CASSLPGSGANVLTF. The CDR3 nucleotides read TGTGCCAGCAGTTTGCCAGGCTCTGGGGCCAACGTCCTGACTTTC.

This clone was detected once. The chain carries TRBV7-9 and TRBJ2-3; D unresolved. Germline V gives CDR1 SEHNR, CDR2 FQNEAQ (reference sequence). The V end was cut by 1 base, the J end by 5 bases, with 4 bases between. CDR3 size: 12 residues. CDR3 amino acids: CASSLGLDTQYF. Here the CDR3 DNA reads TGTGCCAGCAGCTTAGGTCTAGATACGCAGTATTTT.

With regard to this clone: This sample includes further DNA sequences coding for the same CDR3. The chain employs TRBV7-9 and TRBJ1-5; 8 nucleotides agree with TRBD1. The V segment lost 5 bases and the J segment 0 bases; nucleotides outside the gene matches: 0. The length of the CDR3 is 14 residues. Germline assignment: CDR1 SEHNR and CDR2 FQNEAQ (reference sequence). CDR3 sequence (DNA): TGTGCCAGCAGCGACAGGGGTAGCAATCAGCCCCAGCATTTT. Protein product: CASSDRGSNQPQHF.

J is TRBJ1-1 and V is TRBV6-5; 11 bases align to TRBD1. Germline trimming cut 7 bases from V and 4 bases from J; bases unmatched to any gene: 8. The CDR3 length is 15 residues. The V gene's germline CDR1 is MNHEY and CDR2 SVGAGI. The chain's CDR3 is CASIDTGTGGTEAFF. In DNA form, the CDR3 reads TGTGCCAGCATCGACACCGGGACAGGGGGCACTGAAGCTTTCTTT.

V gene TRBV19 combines with J gene TRBJ2-5, with TRBD2 matching 10 bases. Germline trimming cut 6 bases from V and 6 bases from J; bases unmatched to any gene: 10. The CDR3 length is 15 residues. Germline loops: CDR1 LNHDA, CDR2 SQIVND (reference sequence). CDR3 nucleotides: TGTGCCAGTAGCCCGGGACTAGCGACTACACAGACCCAGTACTTC. It is translated as CASSPGLATTQTQYF.

The rearrangement uses TRBV7-3 and TRBJ1-2; D might be TRBD1 (5 bases). Trimming shortened V by 6 bases and J by 7 bases, and 15 bases separated the two germline ends. This CDR3 comprises 13 residues. Germline V CDR1 and CDR2: SGHTA, FQGTGA. The CDR3 nucleotides read TGTGCCAGCAGACCATATACAGGAGCTGGCTACACCTTC. Its protein product is CASRPYTGAGYTF.

This chain joins TRBV12-5 and TRBJ2-5; weak D call: TRBD2 (5 bases). This CDR3 is built from 13 residues. Trimming removed 5 bases at V and 7 bases at J, with 14 bases between. The germline V gene has CDR1 LGHNT and CDR2 FRNRAP. The CDR3 loop is CASGMWERGTQYF. In DNA form, the CDR3 reads TGTGCTAGTGGTATGTGGGAGAGAGGGACCCAGTACTTC.

The J gene is TRBJ2-7, the V gene TRBV7-2; D call uncertain. CDR1 is SGHTA and CDR2 is FQGNSA in the germline V gene. Trimming shortened V by 8 bases and J by 7 bases, and 15 bases separated the two germline ends. This CDR3 has 12 residues. CDR3 protein: CASGEVAREQYF. CDR3 DNA sequence: TGTGCCAGCGGCGAGGTCGCGAGGGAGCAGTACTTC. Based on the CDR3 plus reference TRBV7-2 and TRBJ2-7, the full variable domain is GAGVSQSPSNKVTEKGKDVELRCDPISGHTALYWYRQSLGQGLEFLIYFQGNSAPDKSGLPSDRFSAERTGGSVSTLTIQRTQQEDSAVYLCASGEVAREQYFGPGTRLTVT.

V usage is TRBV14 and J usage is TRBJ2-7, with 12 bases identical to TRBD2. The junction had 9 bases not matched to a gene; V was cut back by 4 bases and J by 5 bases. CDR3 length: 16 residues. Germline V gene data show CDR1 as SGHDN and CDR2 as FVKESK. The CDR3 DNA sequence: TGTGCCAGCAGCCCCCGACTAGCGGGAGCTGTCGACGAGCAGTACTTC. Encoded protein: CASSPRLAGAVDEQYF.